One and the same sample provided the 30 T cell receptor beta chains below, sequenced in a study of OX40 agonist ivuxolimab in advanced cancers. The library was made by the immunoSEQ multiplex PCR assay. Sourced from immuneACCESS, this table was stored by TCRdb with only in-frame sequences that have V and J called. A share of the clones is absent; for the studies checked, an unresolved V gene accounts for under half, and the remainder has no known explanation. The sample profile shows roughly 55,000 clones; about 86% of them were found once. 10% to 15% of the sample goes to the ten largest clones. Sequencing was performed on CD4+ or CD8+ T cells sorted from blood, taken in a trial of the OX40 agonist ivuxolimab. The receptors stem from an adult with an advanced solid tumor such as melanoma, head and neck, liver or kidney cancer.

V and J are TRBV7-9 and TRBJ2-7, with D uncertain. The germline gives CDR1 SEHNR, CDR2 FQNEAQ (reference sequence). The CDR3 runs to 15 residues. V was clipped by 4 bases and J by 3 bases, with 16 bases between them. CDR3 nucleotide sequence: TGTGCCAGCAGCTCCCTGGTGATCTTGGGCTACGAGCAGTACTTC. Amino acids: CASSSLVILGYEQYF.

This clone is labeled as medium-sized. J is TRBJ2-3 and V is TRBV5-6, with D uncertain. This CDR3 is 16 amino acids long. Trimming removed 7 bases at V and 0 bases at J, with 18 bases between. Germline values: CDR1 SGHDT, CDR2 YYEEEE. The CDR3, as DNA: TGTGCCAGCCATTCATGGCCGGCTACTAGCACAGATACGCAGTATTTT. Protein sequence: CASHSWPATSTDTQYF.

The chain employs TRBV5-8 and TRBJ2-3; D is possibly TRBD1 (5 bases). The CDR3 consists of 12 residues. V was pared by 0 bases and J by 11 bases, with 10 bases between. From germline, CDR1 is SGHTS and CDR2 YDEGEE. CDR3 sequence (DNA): TGTGCCAGCAGCTTGGAGACAGAAGGGCAGTATTTT. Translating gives CASSLETEGQYF.

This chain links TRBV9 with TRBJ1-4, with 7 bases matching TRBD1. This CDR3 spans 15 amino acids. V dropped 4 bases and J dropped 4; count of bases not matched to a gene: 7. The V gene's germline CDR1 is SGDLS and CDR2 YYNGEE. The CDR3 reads CASSRGTELNEKLFF. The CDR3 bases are TGTGCCAGCAGCCGTGGGACAGAACTTAATGAAAAACTGTTTTTT.

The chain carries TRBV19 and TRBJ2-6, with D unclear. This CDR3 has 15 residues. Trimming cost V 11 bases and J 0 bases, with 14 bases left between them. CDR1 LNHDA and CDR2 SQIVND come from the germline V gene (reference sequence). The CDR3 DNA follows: TGTGCCGTAAGAGACACCCTCTCTGGGGCCAACGTCCTGACTTTC. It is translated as CAVRDTLSGANVLTF.

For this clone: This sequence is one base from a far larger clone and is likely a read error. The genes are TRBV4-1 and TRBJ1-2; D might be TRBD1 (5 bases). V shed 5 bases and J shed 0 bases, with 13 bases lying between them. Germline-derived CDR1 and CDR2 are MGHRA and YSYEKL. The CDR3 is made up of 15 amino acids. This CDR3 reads CASSLTEEANYGYTF. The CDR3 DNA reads TGCGCCAGCAGCTTGACAGAGGAAGCTAACTATGGCTACACCTTC.

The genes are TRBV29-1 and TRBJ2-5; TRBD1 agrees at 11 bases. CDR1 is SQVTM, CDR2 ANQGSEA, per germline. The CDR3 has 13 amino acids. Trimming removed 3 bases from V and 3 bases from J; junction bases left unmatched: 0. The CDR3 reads CSVEGQGEETQYF. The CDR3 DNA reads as TGCAGCGTTGAGGGACAGGGGGAAGAGACCCAGTACTTC.

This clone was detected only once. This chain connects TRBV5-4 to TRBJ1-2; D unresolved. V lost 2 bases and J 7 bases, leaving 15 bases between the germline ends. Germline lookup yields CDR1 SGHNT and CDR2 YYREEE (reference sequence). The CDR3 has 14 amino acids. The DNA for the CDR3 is TGTGCCAGCAGCTTTGGTCCCTCGTCGGCTGGCTACACCTTC. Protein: CASSFGPSSAGYTF.

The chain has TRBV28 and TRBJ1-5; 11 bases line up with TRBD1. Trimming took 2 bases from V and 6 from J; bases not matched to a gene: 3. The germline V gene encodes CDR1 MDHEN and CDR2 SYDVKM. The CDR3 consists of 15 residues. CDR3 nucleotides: TGTGCCAGCAGTTTACGGACAGGGGGCTTTCAGCCCCAGCATTTT. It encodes CASSLRTGGFQPQHF.

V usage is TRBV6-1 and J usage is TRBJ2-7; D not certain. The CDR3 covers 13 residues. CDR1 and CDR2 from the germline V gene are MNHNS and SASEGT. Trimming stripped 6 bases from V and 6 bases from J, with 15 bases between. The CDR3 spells CASRGLWVGEQYF. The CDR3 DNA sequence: TGTGCCAGCAGAGGTTTGTGGGTGGGCGAGCAGTACTTC.

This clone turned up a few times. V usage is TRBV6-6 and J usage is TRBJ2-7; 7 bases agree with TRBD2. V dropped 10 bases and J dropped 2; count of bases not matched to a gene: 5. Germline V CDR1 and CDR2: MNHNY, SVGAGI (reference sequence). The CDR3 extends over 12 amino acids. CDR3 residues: CATNGGTYEQYF. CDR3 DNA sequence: TGTGCCACGAACGGGGGGACCTACGAGCAGTACTTC.

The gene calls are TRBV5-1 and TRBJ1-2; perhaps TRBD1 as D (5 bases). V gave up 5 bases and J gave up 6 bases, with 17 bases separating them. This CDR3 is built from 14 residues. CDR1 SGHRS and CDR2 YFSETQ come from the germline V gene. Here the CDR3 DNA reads TGCGCCAGCAGTCCAAGGACAATTTTGGATGGCTACACCTTC. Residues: CASSPRTILDGYTF.

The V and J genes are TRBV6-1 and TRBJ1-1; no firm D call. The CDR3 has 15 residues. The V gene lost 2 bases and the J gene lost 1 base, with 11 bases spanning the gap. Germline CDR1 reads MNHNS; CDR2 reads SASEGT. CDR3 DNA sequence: TGTGCCAGCAGTGAAATCTGGGCCTCGAACACTGAAGCTTTCTTT. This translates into CASSEIWASNTEAFF.

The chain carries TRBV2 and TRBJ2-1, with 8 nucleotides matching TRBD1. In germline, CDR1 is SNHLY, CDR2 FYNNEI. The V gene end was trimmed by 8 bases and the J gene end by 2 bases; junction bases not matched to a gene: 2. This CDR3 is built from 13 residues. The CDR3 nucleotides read TGTGCCAGCCGGGACAGGCCCTACAATGAGCAGTTCTTC. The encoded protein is CASRDRPYNEQFF.

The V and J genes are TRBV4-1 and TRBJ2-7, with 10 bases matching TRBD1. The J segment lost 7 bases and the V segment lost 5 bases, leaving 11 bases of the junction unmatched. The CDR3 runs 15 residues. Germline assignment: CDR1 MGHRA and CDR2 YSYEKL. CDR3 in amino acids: CASSWTGGQIGEQYF. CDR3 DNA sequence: TGCGCCAGCAGCTGGACAGGGGGGCAGATTGGAGAGCAGTACTTC.

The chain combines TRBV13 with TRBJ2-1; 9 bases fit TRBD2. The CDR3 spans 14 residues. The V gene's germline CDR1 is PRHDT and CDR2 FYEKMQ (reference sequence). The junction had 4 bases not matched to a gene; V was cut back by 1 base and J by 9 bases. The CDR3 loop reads CASSLVKRGVEQFF. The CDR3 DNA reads TGTGCCAGCAGCTTAGTCAAGCGGGGGGTTGAGCAGTTCTTC.

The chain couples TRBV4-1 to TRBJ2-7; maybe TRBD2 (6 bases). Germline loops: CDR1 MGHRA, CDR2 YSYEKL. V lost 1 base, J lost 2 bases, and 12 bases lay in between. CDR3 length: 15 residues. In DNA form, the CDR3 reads TGCGCCAGCAGCCAAGTAGTGGGGGGTACCTACGAGCAGTACTTC. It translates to CASSQVVGGTYEQYF.

DNA for the CDR3: TGTGCCAGCAGTGAAAGGGTGGGGGGGCGAAATGAGCAGTTCTTC. As protein: CASSERVGGRNEQFF. The V and J genes are TRBV25-1 and TRBJ2-1, with D maybe TRBD2 (7 bases). V lost 2 bases, J lost 7 bases, and 15 bases lay in between. The CDR3 length is 15 residues. Looked up from germline, CDR1 is MGHDK and CDR2 is SYGVNS. Complete variable domain (other parts from reference TRBV25-1 and TRBJ2-1): EADIYQTPRYLVIGTGKKITLECSQTMGHDKMYWYQQDPGMELHLIHYSYGVNSTEKGDLSSESTVSRIRTEHFPLTLESARPSHTSQYLCASSERVGGRNEQFFGPGTRLTVL.

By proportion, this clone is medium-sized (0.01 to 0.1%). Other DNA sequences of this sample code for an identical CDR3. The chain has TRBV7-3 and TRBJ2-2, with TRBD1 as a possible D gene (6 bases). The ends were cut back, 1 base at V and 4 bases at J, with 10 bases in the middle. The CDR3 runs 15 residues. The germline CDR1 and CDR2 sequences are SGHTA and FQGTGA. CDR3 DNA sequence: TGTGCCAGCAGCTTAAGGGCCAGGGGCACCGGGGAGCTGTTTTTT. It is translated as CASSLRARGTGELFF.

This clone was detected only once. The CDR3 protein is CASSPGDNLDTQYF. The CDR3 region has the DNA TGTGCCAGCAGCCCAGGGGATAACTTAGATACGCAGTATTTT. The rearrangement links TRBV11-1 to TRBJ2-3; TRBD1 might be the D (6 bases). Trimming removed 5 bases from V and 5 bases from J, with 14 bases in between. The CDR3 has 14 amino acids. Germline V gene sequence: CDR1 SGHAT, CDR2 FQDESV (reference sequence).

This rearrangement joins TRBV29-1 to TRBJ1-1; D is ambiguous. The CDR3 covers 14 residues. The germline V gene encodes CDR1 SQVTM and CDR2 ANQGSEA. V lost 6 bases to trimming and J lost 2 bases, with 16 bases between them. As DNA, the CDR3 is TGCAGCGTGTACAAACCTGGGGTTAACACTGAAGCTTTCTTT. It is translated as CSVYKPGVNTEAFF.

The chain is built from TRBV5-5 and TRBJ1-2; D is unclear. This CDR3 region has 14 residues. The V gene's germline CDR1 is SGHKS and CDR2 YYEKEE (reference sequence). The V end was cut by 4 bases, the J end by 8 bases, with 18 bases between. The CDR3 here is CASSASGSGLGYTF. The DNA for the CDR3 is TGTGCCAGCAGCGCGTCAGGAAGTGGATTAGGCTACACCTTC.

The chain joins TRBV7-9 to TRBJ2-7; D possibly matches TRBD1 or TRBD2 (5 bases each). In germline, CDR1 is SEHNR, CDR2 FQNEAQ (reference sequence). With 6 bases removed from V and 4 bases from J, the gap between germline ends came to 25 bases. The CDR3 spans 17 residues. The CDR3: CASSNVLDSGRQYEQYF. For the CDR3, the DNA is TGTGCCAGCAGTAACGTTTTGGATTCGGGACGGCAGTACGAGCAGTACTTC.

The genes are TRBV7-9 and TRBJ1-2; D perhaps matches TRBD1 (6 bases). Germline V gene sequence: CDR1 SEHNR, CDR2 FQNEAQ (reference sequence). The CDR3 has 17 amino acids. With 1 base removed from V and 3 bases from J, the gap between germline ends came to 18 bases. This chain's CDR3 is CASSLGGGPNKDYGYTF. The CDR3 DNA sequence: TGTGCCAGCAGCTTAGGTGGGGGCCCCAACAAAGACTATGGCTACACCTTC. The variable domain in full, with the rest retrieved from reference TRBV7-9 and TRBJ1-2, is DTGVSQNPRHKITKRGQNVTFRCDPISEHNRLYWYRQTLGQGPEFLTYFQNEAQLEKSRLLSDRFSAERPKGSFSTLEIQRTEQGDSAMYLCASSLGGGPNKDYGYTFGSGTRLTVV.

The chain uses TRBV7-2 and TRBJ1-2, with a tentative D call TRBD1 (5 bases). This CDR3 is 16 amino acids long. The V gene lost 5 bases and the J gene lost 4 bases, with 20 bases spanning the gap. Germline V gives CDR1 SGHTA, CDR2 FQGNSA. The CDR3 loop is CASSQLITGVTYGYTF. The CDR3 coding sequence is TGTGCCAGCAGCCAACTTATTACGGGGGTTACCTATGGCTACACCTTC.

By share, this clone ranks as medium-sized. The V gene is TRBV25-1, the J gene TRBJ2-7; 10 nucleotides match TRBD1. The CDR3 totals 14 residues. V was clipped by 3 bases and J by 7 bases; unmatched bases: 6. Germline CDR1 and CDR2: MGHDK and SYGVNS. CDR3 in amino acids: CASSDPGTGEEQYF. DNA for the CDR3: TGTGCCAGCAGTGACCCCGGGACAGGGGAAGAGCAGTACTTC.

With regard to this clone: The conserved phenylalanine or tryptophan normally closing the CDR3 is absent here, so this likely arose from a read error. CDR3 loop: CASSSEGELNSPLHL. The CDR3 region has the DNA TGTGCCAGCAGCTCCGAGGGGGAGCTAAATTCACCCCTCCACCTT. The chain employs TRBV2 and TRBJ1-6, with D possibly TRBD1 on 6 matching bases. The CDR3 is 15 amino acids. Germline V gene lookup returns CDR1 SNHLY and CDR2 FYNNEI. The V and J ends lost 6 bases and 7 bases respectively, with 16 bases between them.

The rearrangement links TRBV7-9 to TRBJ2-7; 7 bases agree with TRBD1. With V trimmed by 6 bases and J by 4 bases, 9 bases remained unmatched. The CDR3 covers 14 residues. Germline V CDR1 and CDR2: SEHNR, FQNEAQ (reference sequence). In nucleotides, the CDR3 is TGTGCCAGCAGTTCCGGGACAGAAAGATACGAGCAGTACTTC. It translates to CASSSGTERYEQYF.

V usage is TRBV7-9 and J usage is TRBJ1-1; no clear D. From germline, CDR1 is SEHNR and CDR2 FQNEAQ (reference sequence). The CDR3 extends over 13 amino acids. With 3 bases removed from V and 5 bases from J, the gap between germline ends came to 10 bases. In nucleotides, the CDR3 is TGTGCCAGCAGCTTGGAGGCGGGGACTGAAGCTTTCTTT. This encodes CASSLEAGTEAFF.

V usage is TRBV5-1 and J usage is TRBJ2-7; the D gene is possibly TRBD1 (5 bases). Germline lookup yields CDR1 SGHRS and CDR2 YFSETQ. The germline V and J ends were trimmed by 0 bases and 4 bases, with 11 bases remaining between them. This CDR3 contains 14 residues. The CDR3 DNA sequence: TGCGCCAGCAGCTTGGCGGCAGGGAAATACGAGCAGTACTTC. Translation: CASSLAAGKYEQYF.